This T cell receptor beta chain appears in the sequencing data of a study of blood T cell repertoires in COVID-19. Across the whole study: T cells, B-cell-depleted T cells, or PBMCs supplied cDNA or gDNA.

Germline CDR1 and CDR2: SQVTM and ANQGSEA. V was cut by 8 bases and J by 5 bases, with 12 bases left in between. The CDR3 covers 11 residues. Here immunoSEQ multiplex PCR was the method, and the copy in TCRdb shows in-frame clones only, minus some. This table has around 29,000 clones, 85% to 90% appearing once. The sequencing input was peripheral blood. This clonotype was obtained from a human donor in a cohort sampled during active COVID-19. The chain uses TRBV29-1 and TRBJ1-2, with a possible D match to TRBD1 (6 bases). CDR3 sequence (DNA): TGCAGCCTCGGACAGTCTTATGGCTACACCTTC. Translating it yields CSLGQSYGYTF.